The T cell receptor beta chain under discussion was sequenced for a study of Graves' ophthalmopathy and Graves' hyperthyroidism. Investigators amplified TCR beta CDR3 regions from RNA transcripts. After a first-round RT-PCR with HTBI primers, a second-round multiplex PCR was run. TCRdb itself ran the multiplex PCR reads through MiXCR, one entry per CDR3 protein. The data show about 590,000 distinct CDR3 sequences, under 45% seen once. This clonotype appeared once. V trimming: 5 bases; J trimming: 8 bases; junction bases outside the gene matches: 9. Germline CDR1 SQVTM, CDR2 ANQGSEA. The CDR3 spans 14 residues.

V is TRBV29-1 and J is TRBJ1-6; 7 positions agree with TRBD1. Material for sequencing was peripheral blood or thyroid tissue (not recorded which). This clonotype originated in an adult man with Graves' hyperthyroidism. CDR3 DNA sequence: TGCAGCGTTTTTGTGGGGACAGCACATTCACCCCTCCACTTT. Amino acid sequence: CSVFVGTAHSPLHF. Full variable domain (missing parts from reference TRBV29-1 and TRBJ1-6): SAVISQKPSRDICQRGTSLTIQCQVDSQVTMMFWYRQQPGQSLTLIATANQGSEATYESGFVIDKFPISRPNLTFSTLTVSNMSPEDSSIYLCSVFVGTAHSPLHFGNGTRLTVT.